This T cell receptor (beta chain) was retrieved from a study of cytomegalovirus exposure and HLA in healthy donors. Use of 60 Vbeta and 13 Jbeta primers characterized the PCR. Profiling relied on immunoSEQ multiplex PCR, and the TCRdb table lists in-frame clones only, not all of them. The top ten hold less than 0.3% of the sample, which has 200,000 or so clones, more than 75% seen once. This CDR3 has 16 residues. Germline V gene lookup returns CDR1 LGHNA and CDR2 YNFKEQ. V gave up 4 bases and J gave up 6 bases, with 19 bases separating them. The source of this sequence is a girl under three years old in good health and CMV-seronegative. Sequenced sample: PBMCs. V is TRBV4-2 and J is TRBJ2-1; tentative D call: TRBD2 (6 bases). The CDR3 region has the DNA TGTGCCAGCAGCCCACCCCCGAAGACTAGTTTCAATGAGCAGTTCTTC. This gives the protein CASSPPPKTSFNEQFF.